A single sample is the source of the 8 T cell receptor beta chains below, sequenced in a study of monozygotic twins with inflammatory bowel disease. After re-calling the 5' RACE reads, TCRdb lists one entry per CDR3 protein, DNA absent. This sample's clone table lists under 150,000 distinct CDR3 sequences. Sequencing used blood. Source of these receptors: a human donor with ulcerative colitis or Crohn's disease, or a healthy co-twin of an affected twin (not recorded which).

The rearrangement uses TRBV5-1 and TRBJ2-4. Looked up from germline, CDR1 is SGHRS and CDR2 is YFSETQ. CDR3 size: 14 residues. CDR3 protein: CASSLITQRNIQYF.

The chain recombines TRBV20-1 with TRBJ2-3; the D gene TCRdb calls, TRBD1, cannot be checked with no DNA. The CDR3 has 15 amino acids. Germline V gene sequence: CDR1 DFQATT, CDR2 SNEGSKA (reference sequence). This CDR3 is CSARDPRGHTDTQYF.

CDR3 amino acids: CASSSSRAGGLIEQYF. The rearrangement uses TRBV28 and TRBJ2-7; the D call of TRBD1 rests on TCRdb alone, since no DNA is present to check it. Germline V gene data show CDR1 as MDHEN and CDR2 as SYDVKM. The length of the CDR3 is 16 residues.

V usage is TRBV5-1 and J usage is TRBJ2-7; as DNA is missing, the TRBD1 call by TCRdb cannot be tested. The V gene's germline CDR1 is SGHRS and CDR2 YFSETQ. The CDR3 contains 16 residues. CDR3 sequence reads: CASSLGATGGSYEQYF.

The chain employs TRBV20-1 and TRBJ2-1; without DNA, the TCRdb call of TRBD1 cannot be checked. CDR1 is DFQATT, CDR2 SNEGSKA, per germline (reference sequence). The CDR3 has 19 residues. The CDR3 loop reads CSARSRAITGSASYNEQFF.

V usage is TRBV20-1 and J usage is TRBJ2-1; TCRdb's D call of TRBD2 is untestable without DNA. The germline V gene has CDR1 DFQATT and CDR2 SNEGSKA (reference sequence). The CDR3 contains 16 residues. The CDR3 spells CSASPFSGGAGNEQFF.

The chain's CDR3 is CASSLASSRETQYF. This sequence joins TRBV5-1 and TRBJ2-5. Germline CDR1 reads SGHRS; CDR2 reads YFSETQ. This CDR3 has 14 amino acids.

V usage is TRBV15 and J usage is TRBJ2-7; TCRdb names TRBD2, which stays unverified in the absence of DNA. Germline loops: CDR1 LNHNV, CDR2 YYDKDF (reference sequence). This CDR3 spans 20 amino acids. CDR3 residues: CATSRTTGTSGGASGYEQYF.